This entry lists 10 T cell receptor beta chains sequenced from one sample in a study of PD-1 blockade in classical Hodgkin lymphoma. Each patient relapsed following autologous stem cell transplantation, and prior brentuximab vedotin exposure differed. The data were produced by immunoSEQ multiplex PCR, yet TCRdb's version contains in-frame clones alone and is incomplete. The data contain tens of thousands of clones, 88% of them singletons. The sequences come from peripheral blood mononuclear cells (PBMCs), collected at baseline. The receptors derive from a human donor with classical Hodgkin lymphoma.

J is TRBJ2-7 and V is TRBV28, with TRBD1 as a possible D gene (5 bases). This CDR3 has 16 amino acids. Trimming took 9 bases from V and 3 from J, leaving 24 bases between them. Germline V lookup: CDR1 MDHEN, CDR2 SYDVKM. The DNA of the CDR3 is TGTGCCAGTCGGCATTCCCTGGGGCGCCTTAACTACGAGCAGTACTTC. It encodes CASRHSLGRLNYEQYF.

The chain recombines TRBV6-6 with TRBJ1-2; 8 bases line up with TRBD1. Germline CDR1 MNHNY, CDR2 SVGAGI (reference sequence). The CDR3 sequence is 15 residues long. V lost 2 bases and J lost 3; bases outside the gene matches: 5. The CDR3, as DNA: TGTGCCAGCAGTTACGACAGGGGACTTTACTATGGCTACACCTTC. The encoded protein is CASSYDRGLYYGYTF.

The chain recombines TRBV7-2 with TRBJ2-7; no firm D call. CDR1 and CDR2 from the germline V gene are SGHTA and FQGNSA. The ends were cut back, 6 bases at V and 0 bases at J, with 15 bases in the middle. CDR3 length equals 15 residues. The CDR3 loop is CASRQDPFSSYEQYF. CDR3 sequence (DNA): TGTGCCAGCAGGCAGGACCCTTTTAGCTCCTACGAGCAGTACTTC.

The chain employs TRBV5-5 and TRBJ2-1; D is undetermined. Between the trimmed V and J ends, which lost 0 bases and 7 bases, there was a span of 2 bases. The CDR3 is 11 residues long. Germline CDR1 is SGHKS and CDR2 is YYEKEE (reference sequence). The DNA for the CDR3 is TGTGCCAGCAGCTTGGAAAATGAGCAGTTCTTC. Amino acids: CASSLENEQFF.

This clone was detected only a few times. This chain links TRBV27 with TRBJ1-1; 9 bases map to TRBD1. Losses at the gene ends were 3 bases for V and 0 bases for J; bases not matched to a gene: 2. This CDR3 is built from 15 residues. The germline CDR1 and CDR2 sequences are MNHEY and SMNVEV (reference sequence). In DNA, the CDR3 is TGTGCCAGCAGTTTGACAGGGGGGATGAACACTGAAGCTTTCTTT. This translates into CASSLTGGMNTEAFF.

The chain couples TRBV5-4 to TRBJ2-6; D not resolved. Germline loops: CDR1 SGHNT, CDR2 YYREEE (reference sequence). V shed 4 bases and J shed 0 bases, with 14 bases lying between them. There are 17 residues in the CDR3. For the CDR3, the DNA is TGTGCCAGCAGCCCGCTAGTGCCTGGCTCTGGGGCCAACGTCCTGACTTTC. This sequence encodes CASSPLVPGSGANVLTF.

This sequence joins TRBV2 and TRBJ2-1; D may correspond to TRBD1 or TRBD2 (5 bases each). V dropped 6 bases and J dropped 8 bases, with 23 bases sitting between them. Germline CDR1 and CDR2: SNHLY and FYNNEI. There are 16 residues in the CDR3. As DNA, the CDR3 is TGTGCCAGCAGCAGGGCCCAACTAGGCGTCGTGCATGAGCAGTTCTTC. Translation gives CASSRAQLGVVHEQFF.

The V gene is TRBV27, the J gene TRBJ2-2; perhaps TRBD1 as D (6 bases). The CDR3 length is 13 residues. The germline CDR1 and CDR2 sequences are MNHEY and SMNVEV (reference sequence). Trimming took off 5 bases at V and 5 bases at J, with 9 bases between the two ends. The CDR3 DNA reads TGTGCCAGCAGTATAGACAGGACCGGGGAGCTGTTTTTT. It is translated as CASSIDRTGELFF.

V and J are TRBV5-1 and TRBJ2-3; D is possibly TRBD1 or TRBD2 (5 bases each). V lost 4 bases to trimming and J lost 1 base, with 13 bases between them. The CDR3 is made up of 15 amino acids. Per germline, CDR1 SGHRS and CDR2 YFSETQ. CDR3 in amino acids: CASSIGASGTDTQYF. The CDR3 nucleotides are TGCGCCAGCAGCATCGGGGCCAGCGGCACAGATACGCAGTATTTT.

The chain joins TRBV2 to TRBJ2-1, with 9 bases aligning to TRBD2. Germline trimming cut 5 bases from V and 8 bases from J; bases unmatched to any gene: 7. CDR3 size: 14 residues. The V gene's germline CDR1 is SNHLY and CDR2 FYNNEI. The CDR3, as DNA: TGTGCCAGCAGTTGGGCGGGAGGGCCGGATGAGCAGTTCTTC. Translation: CASSWAGGPDEQFF.